Below, 11 T cell receptor beta chains from the same sample are listed, as sequenced in a study of OX40 agonist ivuxolimab in advanced cancers. Profiled with immunoSEQ multiplex PCR; TCRdb holds only in-frame clones, not every one. This sample has 60,000 to 75,000 clones, with more than 70% found just once. The sequences come from CD4+ or CD8+ T cells sorted from blood, collected in a trial of the OX40 agonist ivuxolimab. The source is an adult with an advanced solid tumor such as melanoma, head and neck, liver or kidney cancer.

This chain connects TRBV5-1 to TRBJ2-5; TRBD1 is a possible D gene (6 bases). Judging by the DNA end, TRBJ2-7 fits better; the J call may be wrong. CDR1 and CDR2 from the germline V gene are SGHRS and YFSETQ. The CDR3 extends over 15 amino acids. The CDR3 sequence is CASSPPGRGTYEQYF. The DNA of the CDR3 is TGCGCCAGCAGCCCCCCCGGCAGGGGCACCTACGAGCAGTACTTC.

V is TRBV7-8 and J is TRBJ1-6, with D hard to call. This CDR3 is built from 17 residues. The V gene's germline CDR1 is SGHVS and CDR2 FQNEAQ. Trimming removed 1 base at V and 4 bases at J, with 14 bases between. CDR3 nucleotides: TGTGCCAGCAGCTTAGTGTCTGCTACCCGATATAATTCACCCCTCCACTTT. It yields the protein CASSLVSATRYNSPLHF. The variable domain in full, completed from reference TRBV7-8 and TRBJ1-6, reads GAGVSQSPRYKVAKRGQDVALRCDPISGHVSLFWYQQALGQGPEFLTYFQNEAQLDKSGLPSDRFFAERPEGSVSTLKIQRTQQEDSAVYLCASSLVSATRYNSPLHFGNGTRLTVT.

V is TRBV29-1 and J is TRBJ2-1, with TRBD2 matching over 12 bases. The junction had 2 bases not matched to a gene; V was cut back by 3 bases and J by 5 bases. Germline CDR1 SQVTM, CDR2 ANQGSEA. This CDR3 spans 14 amino acids. The CDR3 region has the DNA TGCAGCGTTGACCCTAGCGGGGGGGACAATGAGCAGTTCTTC. It codes for CSVDPSGGDNEQFF.

This clone was observed once. J is TRBJ2-2 and V is TRBV5-1; D might be TRBD2 (6 bases). V lost 1 base, J lost 0 bases, and 10 bases lay in between. Germline-derived CDR1 and CDR2 are SGHRS and YFSETQ. The CDR3 is 16 residues long. CDR3 sequence: CASSLMGGANTGELFF. In nucleotides, the CDR3 is TGCGCCAGCAGCTTGATGGGCGGGGCGAACACCGGGGAGCTGTTTTTT.

The chain links TRBV11-2 to TRBJ1-1; the D is unclear. Trimming shortened V by 3 bases and J by 0 bases, and 11 bases separated the two germline ends. Germline V gene data show CDR1 as SGHAT and CDR2 as FQNNGV. The CDR3 covers 15 residues. As DNA, the CDR3 is TGTGCCAGCAGCTTGGGTCGGGCTTTGAACACTGAAGCTTTCTTT. This gives the protein CASSLGRALNTEAFF.

J is TRBJ2-1 and V is TRBV25-1, with a possible D match to TRBD1 (6 bases). Germline CDR1 is MGHDK and CDR2 is SYGVNS. V lost 3 bases and J 4 bases, leaving 16 bases between the germline ends. The CDR3 runs to 16 residues. DNA for the CDR3: TGTGCCAGCAGTGACCAGGGGTCCCATGTATACAATGAGCAGTTCTTC. Protein: CASSDQGSHVYNEQFF.

This clone was detected once. The chain uses TRBV7-2 and TRBJ2-7, with 10 bases lining up with TRBD2. This CDR3 spans 15 amino acids. CDR1 is SGHTA, CDR2 FQGNSA, per germline. Trimming at V came to 1 base and at J to 6 bases, leaving 6 bases not matched to a gene. CDR3 protein: CASSLVGTSEIEQYF. The CDR3 DNA sequence: TGTGCCAGCAGCTTAGTGGGGACTAGCGAAATCGAGCAGTACTTC.

The chain is built from TRBV2 and TRBJ1-1, with 7 bases fitting TRBD1. The CDR3 loop spans 13 amino acids. After removal of 10 bases from V and 2 bases from J, the junction contained 7 bases not matched to a gene. Germline values: CDR1 SNHLY, CDR2 FYNNEI. As DNA, the CDR3 is TGTGCCACCTTGGGACAGCCAAACACTGAAGCTTTCTTT. This codes for CATLGQPNTEAFF.

The chain couples TRBV29-1 to TRBJ1-2; possibly TRBD1 for D (5 bases). This CDR3 is 12 amino acids long. Germline-derived CDR1 and CDR2 are SQVTM and ANQGSEA. Trimming left V 6 bases short and J 3 bases short, with 11 bases between. CDR3 sequence (DNA): TGCAGCGTAGTAGGGGAGGACTATGGCTACACCTTC. Translated: CSVVGEDYGYTF.

The chain links TRBV6-6 to TRBJ1-3, with TRBD1 matching over 8 bases. V lost 10 bases to trimming and J lost 3 bases; unmatched junction nucleotides: 5. There are 13 residues in the CDR3. CDR1 MNHNY and CDR2 SVGAGI come from the germline V gene (reference sequence). The CDR3 nucleotides are TGTGCCACCGACAGGGGCGGTGGAAACACCATATATTTT. It encodes CATDRGGGNTIYF.

The V gene is TRBV7-2, the J gene TRBJ2-1, with TRBD1 identical over 8 bases. The CDR3 has 14 amino acids. After removal of 4 bases from V and 7 bases from J, the junction contained 6 bases not matched to a gene. The germline gives CDR1 SGHTA, CDR2 FQGNSA. The CDR3 DNA reads TGTGCCAGCAGCTCGGACAGGGCCAGGAATGAGCAGTTCTTC. Its translation is CASSSDRARNEQFF.